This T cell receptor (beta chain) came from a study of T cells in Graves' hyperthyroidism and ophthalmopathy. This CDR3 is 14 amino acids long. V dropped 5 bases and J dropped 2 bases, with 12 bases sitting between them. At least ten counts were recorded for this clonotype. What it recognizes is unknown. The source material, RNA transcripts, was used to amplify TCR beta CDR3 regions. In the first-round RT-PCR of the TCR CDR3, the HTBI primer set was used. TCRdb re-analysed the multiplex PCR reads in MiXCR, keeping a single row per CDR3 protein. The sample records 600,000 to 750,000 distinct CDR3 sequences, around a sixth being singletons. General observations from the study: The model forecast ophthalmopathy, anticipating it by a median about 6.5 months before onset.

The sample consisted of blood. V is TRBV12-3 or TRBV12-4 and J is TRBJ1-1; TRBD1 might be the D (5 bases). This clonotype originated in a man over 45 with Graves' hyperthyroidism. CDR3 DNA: TGTGCCAGCAGTAGACAGATAACTAACACTGAAGCTTTCTTT. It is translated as CASSRQITNTEAFF.